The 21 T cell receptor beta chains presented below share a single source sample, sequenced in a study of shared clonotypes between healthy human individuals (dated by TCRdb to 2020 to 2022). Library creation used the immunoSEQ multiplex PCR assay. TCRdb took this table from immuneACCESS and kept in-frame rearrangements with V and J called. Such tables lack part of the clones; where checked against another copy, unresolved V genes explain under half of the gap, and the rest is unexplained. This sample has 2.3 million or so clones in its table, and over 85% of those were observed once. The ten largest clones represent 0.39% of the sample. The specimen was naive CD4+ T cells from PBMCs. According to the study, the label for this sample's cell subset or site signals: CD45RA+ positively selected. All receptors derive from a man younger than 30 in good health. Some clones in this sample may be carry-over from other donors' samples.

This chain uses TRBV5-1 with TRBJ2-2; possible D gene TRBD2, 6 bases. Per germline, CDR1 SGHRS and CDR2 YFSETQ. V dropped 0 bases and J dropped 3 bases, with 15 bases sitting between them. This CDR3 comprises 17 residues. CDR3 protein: CASSLGPRGFDTGELFF. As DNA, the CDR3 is TGCGCCAGCAGCTTGGGGCCCCGGGGGTTTGACACCGGGGAGCTGTTTTTT.

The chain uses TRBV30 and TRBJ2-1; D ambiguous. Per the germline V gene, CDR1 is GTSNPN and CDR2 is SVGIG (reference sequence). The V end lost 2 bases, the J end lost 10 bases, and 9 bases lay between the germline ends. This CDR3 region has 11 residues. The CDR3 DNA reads TGTGCCTGGAGTCCTGGGCGGGAGCAGTTCTTC. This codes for CAWSPGREQFF.

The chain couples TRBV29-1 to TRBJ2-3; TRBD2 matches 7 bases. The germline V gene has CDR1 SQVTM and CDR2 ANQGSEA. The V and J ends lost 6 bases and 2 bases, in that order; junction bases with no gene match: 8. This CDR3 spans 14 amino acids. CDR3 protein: CSVSGTTYTDTQYF. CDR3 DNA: TGCAGCGTGTCAGGGACTACCTACACAGATACGCAGTATTTT.

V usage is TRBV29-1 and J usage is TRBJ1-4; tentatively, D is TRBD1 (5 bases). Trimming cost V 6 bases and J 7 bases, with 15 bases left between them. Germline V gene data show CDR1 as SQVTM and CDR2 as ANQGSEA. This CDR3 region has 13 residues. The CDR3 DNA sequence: TGCAGCGTCACCAGGGACGTGGGTGAAAAACTGTTTTTT. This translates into CSVTRDVGEKLFF.

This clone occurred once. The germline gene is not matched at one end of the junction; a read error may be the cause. The CDR3 region has the DNA TGTGCCAGCTCGCAAACTCCAGGGAACTCTGAAGCTTTCTTT. Encoded protein: CASSQTPGNSEAFF. This rearrangement joins TRBV18 to TRBJ1-1; D perhaps matches TRBD1 (5 bases). Germline values: CDR1 KGHSH, CDR2 LQKENI. This CDR3 is built from 14 residues.

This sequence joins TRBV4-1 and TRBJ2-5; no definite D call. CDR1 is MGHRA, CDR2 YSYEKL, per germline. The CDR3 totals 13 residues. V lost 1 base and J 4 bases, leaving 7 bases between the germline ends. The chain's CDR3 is CASSQATVETQYF. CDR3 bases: TGCGCCAGCAGCCAAGCTACAGTAGAGACCCAGTACTTC.

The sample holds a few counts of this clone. CDR3 residues: CASSSTGSFGYTF. In nucleotides, the CDR3 is TGTGCCAGCAGCTCGACAGGTTCTTTTGGCTACACCTTC. This chain links TRBV7-2 with TRBJ1-2, with D perhaps matching TRBD1 (6 bases). The V end was cut by 4 bases, the J end by 7 bases, with 13 bases between. The CDR3 runs to 13 residues. The germline CDR1 and CDR2 sequences are SGHTA and FQGNSA.

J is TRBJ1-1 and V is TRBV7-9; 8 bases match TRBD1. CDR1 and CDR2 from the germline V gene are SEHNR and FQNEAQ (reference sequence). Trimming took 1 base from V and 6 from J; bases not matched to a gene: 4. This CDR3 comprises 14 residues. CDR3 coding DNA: TGTGCCAGCAGCTTAGATGACAGGGGCGCTGAAGCTTTCTTT. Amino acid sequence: CASSLDDRGAEAFF.

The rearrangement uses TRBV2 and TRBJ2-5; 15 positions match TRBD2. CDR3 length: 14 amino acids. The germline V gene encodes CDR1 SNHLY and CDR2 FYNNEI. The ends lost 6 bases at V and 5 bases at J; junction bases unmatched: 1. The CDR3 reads CASRGTSGRETQYF. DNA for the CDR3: TGTGCCAGCAGAGGGACTAGCGGGAGGGAGACCCAGTACTTC.

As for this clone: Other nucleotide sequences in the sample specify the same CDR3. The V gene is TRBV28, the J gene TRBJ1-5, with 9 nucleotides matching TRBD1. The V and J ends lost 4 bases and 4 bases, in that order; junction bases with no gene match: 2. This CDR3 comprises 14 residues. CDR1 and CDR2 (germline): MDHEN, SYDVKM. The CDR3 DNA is TGTGCCAGCAGTTCGGGACAGGGAAATCAGCCCCAGCATTTT. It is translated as CASSSGQGNQPQHF.

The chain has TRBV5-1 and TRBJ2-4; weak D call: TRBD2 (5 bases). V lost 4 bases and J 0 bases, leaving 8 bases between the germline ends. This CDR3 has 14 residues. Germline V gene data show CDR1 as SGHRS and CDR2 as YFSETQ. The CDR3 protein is CASSIGLAKNIQYF. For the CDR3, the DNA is TGCGCCAGCAGCATAGGACTAGCCAAAAACATTCAGTACTTC. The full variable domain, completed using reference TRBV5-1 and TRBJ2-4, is KAGVTQTPRYLIKTRGQQVTLSCSPISGHRSVSWYQQTPGQGLQFLFEYFSETQRNKGNFPGRFSGRQFSNSRSEMNVSTLELGDSALYLCASSIGLAKNIQYFGAGTRLSVL.

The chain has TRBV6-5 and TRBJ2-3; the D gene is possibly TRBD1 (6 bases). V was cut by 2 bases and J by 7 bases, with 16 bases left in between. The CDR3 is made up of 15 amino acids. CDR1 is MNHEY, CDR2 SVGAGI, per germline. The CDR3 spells CASSYGTGLVNTQYF. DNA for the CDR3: TGTGCCAGCAGTTACGGCACAGGGCTTGTGAATACGCAGTATTTT.

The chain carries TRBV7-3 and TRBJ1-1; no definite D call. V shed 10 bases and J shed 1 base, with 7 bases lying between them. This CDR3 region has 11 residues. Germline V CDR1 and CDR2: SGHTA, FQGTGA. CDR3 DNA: TGTGCCACCAGGACGAACACTGAAGCTTTCTTT. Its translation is CATRTNTEAFF.

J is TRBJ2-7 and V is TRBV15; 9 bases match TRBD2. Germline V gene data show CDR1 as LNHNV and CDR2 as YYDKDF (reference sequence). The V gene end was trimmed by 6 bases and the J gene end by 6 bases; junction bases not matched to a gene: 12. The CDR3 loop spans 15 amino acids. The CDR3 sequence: CATRGRSGRGVEQYF. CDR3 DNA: TGTGCCACCAGAGGCCGTAGCGGGAGAGGCGTCGAGCAGTACTTC. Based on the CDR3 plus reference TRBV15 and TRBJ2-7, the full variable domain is DAMVIQNPRYQVTQFGKPVTLSCSQTLNHNVMYWYQQKSSQAPKLLFHYYDKDFNNEADTPDNFQSRRPNTSFCFLDIRSPGLGDTAMYLCATRGRSGRGVEQYFGPGTRLTVT.

The CDR3 DNA is TGTGCCAGCTCACAACTAGCGGGGACTACAGGGAATGAGCAGTTCTTC. This encodes CASSQLAGTTGNEQFF. The V and J genes are TRBV18 and TRBJ2-1; 10 nucleotides match TRBD2. V was pared by 4 bases and J by 7 bases, with 10 bases of the junction left unmatched. This CDR3 is built from 16 residues. Germline V gene lookup returns CDR1 KGHSH and CDR2 LQKENI.

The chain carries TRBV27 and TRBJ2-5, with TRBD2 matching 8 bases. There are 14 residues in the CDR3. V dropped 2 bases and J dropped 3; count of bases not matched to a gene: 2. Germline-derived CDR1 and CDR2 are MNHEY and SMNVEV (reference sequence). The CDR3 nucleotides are TGTGCCAGCAGTTTAGTCGGGAGGGAAGAGACCCAGTACTTC. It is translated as CASSLVGREETQYF.

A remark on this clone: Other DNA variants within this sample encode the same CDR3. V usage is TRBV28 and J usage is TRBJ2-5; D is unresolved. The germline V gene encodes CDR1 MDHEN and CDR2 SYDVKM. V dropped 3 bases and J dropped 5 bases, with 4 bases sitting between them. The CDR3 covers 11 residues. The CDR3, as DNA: TGTGCCAGCAGTTTTTTTGAGACCCAGTACTTC. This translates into CASSFFETQYF.

The CDR3 DNA reads TGTGCCAGCTCCGGGGAGAGGGGGAACTACGAGCAGTACTTC. Encoded protein: CASSGERGNYEQYF. This chain uses TRBV28 with TRBJ2-7; D might be TRBD1 (6 bases). Germline lookup yields CDR1 MDHEN and CDR2 SYDVKM. There are 14 residues in the CDR3. The germline V and J ends were trimmed by 8 bases and 3 bases, with 17 bases remaining between them. Variable domain in full (rest from reference TRBV28 and TRBJ2-7): DVKVTQSSRYLVKRTGEKVFLECVQDMDHENMFWYRQDPGLGLRLIYFSYDVKMKEKGDIPEGYSVSREKKERFSLILESASTNQTSMYLCASSGERGNYEQYFGPGTRLTVT.

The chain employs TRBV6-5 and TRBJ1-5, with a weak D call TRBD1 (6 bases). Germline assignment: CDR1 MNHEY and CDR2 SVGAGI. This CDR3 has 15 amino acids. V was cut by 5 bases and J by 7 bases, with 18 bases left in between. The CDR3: CASSLTGLGGQPQHF. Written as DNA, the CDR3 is TGTGCCAGCAGTCTAACAGGGTTAGGTGGACAGCCCCAGCATTTT.

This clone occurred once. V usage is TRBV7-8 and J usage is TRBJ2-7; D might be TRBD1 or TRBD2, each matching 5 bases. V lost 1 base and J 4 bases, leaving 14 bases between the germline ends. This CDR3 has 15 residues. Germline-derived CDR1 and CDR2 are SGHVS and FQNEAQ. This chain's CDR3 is CASSLGPGPQYEQYF. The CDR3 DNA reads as TGTGCCAGCAGCTTAGGTCCGGGGCCACAATACGAGCAGTACTTC. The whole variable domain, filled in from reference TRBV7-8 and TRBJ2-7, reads GAGVSQSPRYKVAKRGQDVALRCDPISGHVSLFWYQQALGQGPEFLTYFQNEAQLDKSGLPSDRFFAERPEGSVSTLKIQRTQQEDSAVYLCASSLGPGPQYEQYFGPGTRLTVT.

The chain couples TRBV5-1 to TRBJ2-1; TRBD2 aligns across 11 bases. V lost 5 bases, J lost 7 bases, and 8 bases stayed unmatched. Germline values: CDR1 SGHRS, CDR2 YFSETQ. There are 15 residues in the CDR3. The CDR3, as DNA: TGCGCCAGCAGGTTAGCGGGAGGGCCGGGAAATGAGCAGTTCTTC. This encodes CASRLAGGPGNEQFF.